The 21 T cell receptor beta chains listed next were all sequenced from one sample in a study of kidney transplant recipient with SARS-CoV-2 infection. TCRdb re-analysed the reads in MiXCR, keeping a single row per CDR3 protein. Of 250,000 or so distinct CDR3 sequences listed, around 28% are singletons. This sample comprised a blood sample, obtained at baseline and on approximately day 120 from a kidney transplant recipient. The source of these receptors is a male patient in his 30s who had COVID-19 and was a kidney transplant recipient. These T cells may partly come from the graft donor.

This clonotype was detected ten times or more. This rearrangement joins TRBV29-1 to TRBJ2-1, with D tentatively TRBD2 (6 bases). This CDR3 spans 13 amino acids. V was clipped by 3 bases and J by 5 bases, with 11 bases between them. Looked up from germline, CDR1 is SQVTM and CDR2 is ANQGSEA. The CDR3 region has the DNA TGCAGCGTTGACGGGACTTCCCACAATGAGCAGTTCTTC. It translates to CSVDGTSHNEQFF.

This clonotype was seen more than once but under ten times. This chain joins TRBV6-5 and TRBJ2-1; 8 nucleotides agree with TRBD2. The trim removed 7 bases at V and 0 bases at J, leaving 5 bases unmatched. Germline CDR1 MNHEY, CDR2 SVGAGI. The CDR3 has 15 residues. CDR3 nucleotides: TGTGCCAGCAACAAGGGACTAGACTCCTACAATGAGCAGTTCTTC. As protein: CASNKGLDSYNEQFF.

At least ten counts were recorded for this clonotype. The chain employs TRBV4-2 and TRBJ1-1; D gene ambiguous. CDR3 size: 12 residues. Per germline, CDR1 LGHNA and CDR2 YNFKEQ. V dropped 4 bases and J dropped 1 base, with 4 bases sitting between them. CDR3 sequence reads: CASSRANTEAFF. CDR3 nucleotide sequence: TGTGCCAGCAGCCGGGCGAACACTGAAGCTTTCTTT.

Remarks on this clonotype: This may stem from a read error, because a much larger clone lies one nucleotide away. The V call is TRBV19, the J call TRBJ2-5; D remains unclear. The germline CDR1 and CDR2 sequences are LNHDA and SQIVND (reference sequence). Between the trimmed V and J ends, which lost 1 base and 11 bases, there was a span of 11 bases. The CDR3 totals 12 residues. CDR3 residues: CASSIGGYGQYF. CDR3 bases: TGTGCCAGTAGTATAGGGGGATACGGGCAGTACTTC.

CDR3 loop: CAGNRETGDQPQHF. The CDR3 nucleotides read TGCGCCGGCAACCGGGAGACAGGGGATCAGCCCCAGCATTTT. The chain recombines TRBV4-3 with TRBJ1-5; 8 nucleotides line up with TRBD1. V shed 11 bases, J shed 5 bases, and the junction held 11 bases outside the gene matches. The CDR3 is made up of 14 amino acids. CDR1 is LGHNA, CDR2 YSLEER, per germline.

This clonotype was counted ten times or more. The chain uses TRBV11-1 and TRBJ1-2; no reliable D call. V gave up 5 bases and J gave up 4 bases, with 23 bases separating them. In germline, CDR1 is SGHAT, CDR2 FQDESV (reference sequence). The CDR3 covers 17 residues. The DNA of the CDR3 is TGTGCCAGCAGCAATTGCTGTAAGGCTGGAAAGACCTATGGCTACACCTTC. As protein: CASSNCCKAGKTYGYTF.

This clonotype turned up a few times. The chain recombines TRBV7-4 with TRBJ1-2; D is uncertain. From germline, CDR1 is SGHVT and CDR2 SQSDAQ. Trimming removed 5 bases from V and 4 bases from J, with 23 bases in between. The CDR3 has 17 amino acids. The CDR3 loop reads CASSTFFSARKTYGYTF. The CDR3 nucleotides read TGTGCCAGCAGCACCTTTTTTTCAGCTCGAAAGACCTATGGCTACACCTTC.

The sample holds many counts of this clonotype. V and J are TRBV18 and TRBJ1-1; TRBD1 is a possible D gene (5 bases). Germline V CDR1 and CDR2: KGHSH, LQKENI. The CDR3 length is 16 residues. The V end was cut by 1 base, the J end by 1 base, with 13 bases between. CDR3 sequence (DNA): TGTGCCAGCTCACCACTTCGTTATGGGACGAACACTGAAGCTTTCTTT. Its translation is CASSPLRYGTNTEAFF.

Remarks on this clonotype: This could be a read error, since a much larger clone is one nucleotide away. This chain joins TRBV7-7 and TRBJ2-1; D perhaps matches TRBD2 (6 bases). The CDR3 runs 15 residues. Trimming took 1 base from V and 9 from J, leaving 16 bases between them. Per the germline V gene, CDR1 is SSHAT and CDR2 is FNYEAQ (reference sequence). In DNA form, the CDR3 reads TGTGCCAGCAGCTTAGTAGACGGGAGTAGGGGTGAGCAGTTCTTC. Protein sequence: CASSLVDGSRGEQFF.

About this clonotype itself: A single base separates this from a much larger clone, so it may be a read error. The chain uses TRBV3-2 and TRBJ2-1. TRBV3-2 is tagged as a pseudogene. The CDR3 runs 12 residues. In DNA, the CDR3 is TGTGCCAGCAGCCAAGTTTGGAATGAGCAGTTCTTC. Translated, it gives CASSQVWNEQFF.

At least ten counts were recorded for this clonotype. This rearrangement joins TRBV4-1 to TRBJ1-1, with D unclear. V was trimmed by 0 bases and J by 7 bases, leaving 9 bases between them. This CDR3 is 13 amino acids long. The V gene's germline CDR1 is MGHRA and CDR2 YSYEKL. CDR3 sequence reads: CASSQDNAIEAFF. The CDR3 coding sequence is TGCGCCAGCAGCCAAGACAATGCGATTGAAGCTTTCTTT.

This clonotype came up many times. J is TRBJ2-3 and V is TRBV3-2; the D segment call TRBD1 is taken from the table without a DNA check. TRBV3-2 is assigned pseudogene status. The CDR3 covers 14 residues. CDR3: CASPRGGSTDTQYF. In nucleotides, the CDR3 is TGTGCCAGCCCCCGTGGGGGTAGCACAGATACGCAGTATTTT.

As regards this clonotype: This may stem from a read error, because a much larger clone lies one nucleotide away. This rearrangement joins TRBV7-8 to TRBJ1-2; no reliable D call. The germline CDR1 and CDR2 sequences are SGHVS and FQNEAQ. This CDR3 is 12 amino acids long. Trimming took off 5 bases at V and 3 bases at J, with 7 bases between the two ends. The DNA for the CDR3 is TGTGCCAGCAGCATGAGCGACTATGGCTACACCTTC. Its translation: CASSMSDYGYTF.

This chain uses TRBV9 with TRBJ2-1; no firm D call. Germline CDR1 SGDLS, CDR2 YYNGEE. V lost 7 bases and J lost 5, with 13 bases in between. This CDR3 has 13 residues. CDR3 bases: TGTGCCAGCGCCCTAGGCATCAACAATGAGCAGTTCTTC. Translation gives CASALGINNEQFF.

This clonotype was seen just once. Just one base apart from a much larger clone, this may be a read error. It is likely a read error, because the conserved phenylalanine at the end of the CDR3 is missing. The chain recombines TRBV3-1 with TRBJ2-7; D may be TRBD2 (6 bases). Trimming cost V 1 base and J 4 bases, with 14 bases left between them. Germline CDR1 is LGHDT and CDR2 is YNNKEL (reference sequence). The CDR3 loop spans 15 amino acids. The CDR3 DNA reads as TGTGCCAGCAGCCAAGTATGGAGGGCAGCATACGAGCAGTACCTC. Its protein is CASSQVWRAAYEQYL.

This clonotype was found many times. The V call is TRBV3-2, the J call TRBJ2-1; TRBD1 is taken as the D call from the table, unchecked against the DNA. TRBV3-2 is listed as a pseudogene. The CDR3 length is 12 residues. This CDR3 reads CASSPSGGNQFF. The CDR3 DNA reads TGTGCCAGCAGCCCCAGTGGGGGTAATCAGTTCTTC.

About this clonotype itself: Possible read error: a much larger clone is one base away. The limits of the CDR3 on the DNA are not certain, so only TCRdb's listed CDR3 is given. V is TRBV12-2 and J is TRBJ1-2. TRBV12-2 is marked as a pseudogene. The CDR3 adds up to 17 amino acids, both ends counted. The CDR3 loop reads CASRVNTTPRKTYGCTF.

With respect to this clonotype: Being one base from a much bigger clone, this may be a read error. The V call is TRBV12-3 or TRBV12-4, the J call TRBJ1-5; D gene uncertain. The V gene lost 7 bases and the J gene lost 7 bases, with 17 bases spanning the gap. There are 14 residues in the CDR3. CDR3: CASTPSTPSQPQHF. The CDR3 region has the DNA TGTGCCAGCACCCCCAGTACCCCATCGCAGCCCCAGCATTTT.

In this sample, this clonotype turned up many times. The J gene is TRBJ1-2, the V gene TRBV5-6, with D possibly being TRBD1 (6 bases). The germline V gene has CDR1 SGHDT and CDR2 YYEEEE. The CDR3 sequence is 15 residues long. V lost 1 base and J lost 5, with 15 bases in between. The CDR3 is CASSLSASGVYGYTF. CDR3 DNA sequence: TGTGCCAGCAGCTTGTCGGCGTCAGGGGTTTATGGCTACACCTTC.

This clonotype was found many times. The junction and the germline gene differ at one end; a read error may be behind it. The chain employs TRBV2 and TRBJ1-5, with D perhaps TRBD1 (5 bases). Germline CDR1 is SNHLY and CDR2 is FYNNEI. The CDR3 has 16 amino acids. CDR3 bases: TGTGCCAGCAGCGAAGGGGCCGAGGGGAGCAATCAGCCCCAGCATTTT. It translates to CASSEGAEGSNQPQHF.

There are many counts of this clonotype. The chain couples TRBV5-1 to TRBJ2-4, with D uncertain. The DNA end is a closer match to TRBJ2-7, so the J assignment may be wrong. The CDR3 consists of 12 residues. The germline CDR1 and CDR2 sequences are SGHRS and YFSETQ. Here the CDR3 DNA reads TGCGCCAGCAGTAGTCAGACCTACGAGCAGTACTTC. Translation: CASSSQTYEQYF.